The 8 T cell receptor beta chains below were found in one sample sequenced in a study of blood T cell repertoires in COVID-19. Using immunoSEQ multiplex PCR, the repertoire was profiled, and TCRdb retains in-frame clones only, with some absent. The table includes 230,000 or so clones, about 90% detected once. What was sequenced was peripheral blood. These receptors all stem from a middle-aged man with active or convalescent COVID-19.

The chain links TRBV18 to TRBJ2-5; tentative D call: TRBD1 (6 bases). CDR1 and CDR2 (germline): KGHSH, LQKENI. The CDR3 contains 15 residues. V lost 5 bases and J 2 bases, leaving 15 bases between the germline ends. The CDR3 is CASSVSGVRQETQYF. CDR3 nucleotide sequence: TGTGCCAGCTCAGTTTCAGGGGTACGTCAAGAGACCCAGTACTTC.

The rearrangement uses TRBV28 and TRBJ1-5, with D maybe TRBD1 (5 bases). V was pared by 9 bases and J by 2 bases, with 17 bases between. This CDR3 contains 15 residues. Looked up from germline, CDR1 is MDHEN and CDR2 is SYDVKM. The CDR3, as DNA: TGTGCCAGTAGCCCGGGGGGAGGAGGCAATCAGCCCCAGCATTTT. Amino acid sequence: CASSPGGGGNQPQHF.

Only a few counts were recorded for this clone. CDR3 protein: CASSPTTGAEAFF. The CDR3 DNA follows: TGTGCCAGCAGCCCAACTACAGGGGCTGAAGCTTTCTTT. The rearrangement uses TRBV3-1 (or the pseudogene TRBV3-2) and TRBJ1-1; TRBD1 matches at 7 bases. After removal of 4 bases from V and 6 bases from J, the junction contained 5 bases not matched to a gene. The CDR3 contains 13 residues. Germline V gives CDR1 LGHDT, CDR2 YNNKEL (reference sequence).

The V and J genes are TRBV3-1 (or the pseudogene TRBV3-2) and TRBJ1-1, with a tentative D call TRBD1 (5 bases). The CDR3 runs 16 residues. The germline V gene encodes CDR1 LGHDT and CDR2 YNNKEL (reference sequence). V lost 0 bases and J 0 bases, leaving 11 bases between the germline ends. The CDR3 loop reads CASSQDIGRVNTEAFF. Written as DNA, the CDR3 is TGTGCCAGCAGCCAAGATATCGGCAGGGTGAACACTGAAGCTTTCTTT.

This chain links TRBV24-1 with TRBJ1-5; 8 bases align to TRBD1. CDR1 and CDR2 (germline): KGHDR, SFDVKD. The CDR3 has 15 residues. Losses at the gene ends were 8 bases for V and 8 bases for J; bases not matched to a gene: 13. The CDR3 reads CATMDSTGGQEPQHF. Written as DNA, the CDR3 is TGTGCCACCATGGACAGTACAGGGGGTCAGGAGCCCCAGCATTTT.

The table lists this clone with a count of one. This chain connects TRBV6-1 to TRBJ1-5; a possible D gene is TRBD1 (5 bases). This CDR3 region has 14 residues. Germline CDR1 and CDR2: MNHNS and SASEGT. V was cut by 2 bases and J by 4 bases, with 9 bases left in between. The CDR3 nucleotides read TGTGCCAGCAGTGAACAGGGTTGGAATCAGCCCCAGCATTTT. Protein product: CASSEQGWNQPQHF.

The V and J genes are TRBV14 and TRBJ1-5; D is unresolved. In germline, CDR1 is SGHDN, CDR2 FVKESK. The CDR3 is made up of 13 amino acids. Trimming removed 1 base at V and 13 bases at J, with 14 bases between. The CDR3 loop is CASSQAHGTTQHF. The DNA for the CDR3 is TGTGCCAGCAGCCAAGCCCATGGTACCACTCAGCATTTT.

J is TRBJ2-1 and V is TRBV9; TRBD1 matches 10 bases. Germline V CDR1 and CDR2: SGDLS, YYNGEE. This CDR3 spans 15 amino acids. The V and J ends lost 0 bases and 6 bases, in that order; junction bases with no gene match: 3. The chain's CDR3 is CASSVGTGGSNEQFF. The CDR3, as DNA: TGTGCCAGCAGCGTAGGGACAGGGGGGTCCAATGAGCAGTTCTTC.